This T cell receptor beta chain stems from a study of a mutant IDH1 vaccine in newly diagnosed glioma. Study-wide context: Averaging roughly 40 years of age, treated patients were around 60% male and 37.5% female. The therapy given earlier, which was standard therapy, consisted of radiotherapy, temozolomide, or both, and most of the patients received both.

Per the germline V gene, CDR1 is SGDLS and CDR2 is YYNGEE. The V end was cut by 6 bases, the J end by 10 bases, with 16 bases between. The CDR3 is 12 amino acids. Study outcomes and limitations: Patients mounted vaccine-induced immune responses in about 92% of cases.

The assay was immunoSEQ multiplex PCR, and TCRdb's table has in-frame clones only and misses some. The table records about 70,000 clones, about four fifths of them present only once. As concerns this clone: Its antigen is still unknown.

As to time point: baseline, week 1 (first vaccination visit). Treatment described: pre-vaccination baseline after standard-of-care therapy. New IDH1-mutant, ATRX-lost WHO grade 3 or 4 astrocytomas occurred in donors. V usage is TRBV9 and J usage is TRBJ1-2; D might be TRBD1 (5 bases). The clonotype was recovered from a woman aged 18-30 years with glioma. Some clones in this sample may be carry-over from other donors' samples. The source material was peripheral blood mononuclear cells (PBMCs), sampled from a glioma patient treated with radiotherapy, temozolomide or both. The CDR3 nucleotides are TGTGCCAGCACAAAAGACAGTCAAGACTACACCTTC. As protein: CASTKDSQDYTF.